These 10 T cell receptor beta chains share one sample of origin, sequenced in a study of CD8 T cells in Susac syndrome (dated by TCRdb to between 2018 and 2021). Library preparation used the immunoSEQ multiplex PCR assay. RNA was extracted using the RNeasy kit, and roughly 0.45 to 1 microgram was reverse transcribed with random hexamers. TCRdb reworked the public reads: Q25 trimming with fastp, MiXCR clone assembly, productive beta chains retained. Merged by CDR3 protein, the rows form single entries marked with the most common genes and DNA. The sample profile shows approximately 150,000 distinct CDR3 sequences; nearly 97% of them were found once. The biggest ten clones account for approximately 0.08% of the sample. The sample taken for sequencing was CD4+ T cells from PBMCs. These receptors all stem from a human donor with Susac syndrome.

This chain uses TRBV7-9 with TRBJ1-3; perhaps TRBD1 as D (6 bases). V dropped 4 bases and J dropped 2 bases, with 9 bases sitting between them. The CDR3 spans 14 residues. Germline V gene data show CDR1 as SEHNR and CDR2 as FQNEAQ (reference sequence). CDR3: CASSSGVAGNTIYF. DNA for the CDR3: TGTGCCAGCAGCTCAGGGGTTGCTGGAAACACCATATATTTT.

The V and J genes are TRBV5-1 and TRBJ1-1; no reliable D call. Per the germline V gene, CDR1 is SGHRS and CDR2 is YFSETQ. Trimming shortened V by 0 bases and J by 1 base, and 7 bases separated the two germline ends. There are 14 residues in the CDR3. The chain's CDR3 is CASSLGHQNTEAFF. The CDR3 DNA reads as TGCGCCAGCAGCTTGGGACACCAGAACACTGAAGCTTTCTTT.

The chain couples TRBV5-6 to TRBJ2-7; D perhaps matches TRBD1 (5 bases). Looked up from germline, CDR1 is SGHDT and CDR2 is YYEEEE. The CDR3 spans 15 residues. V shed 4 bases and J shed 1 base, with 15 bases lying between them. The DNA of the CDR3 is TGTGCCAGCAGCAAAGACAGACGGCAGTCCTACGAGCAGTACTTC. The encoded protein is CASSKDRRQSYEQYF.

The gene calls are TRBV10-3 and TRBJ1-2; D unclear. Germline CDR1 and CDR2: ENHRY and SYGVKD. Trimming left V 2 bases short and J 8 bases short, with 12 bases between. This CDR3 spans 13 amino acids. The CDR3 sequence: CAISEAPNSGYTF. The CDR3 nucleotides are TGTGCCATCAGTGAGGCACCAAACAGCGGCTACACCTTC.

The chain is built from TRBV7-2 and TRBJ1-5; D is ambiguous. There are 12 residues in the CDR3. V was shortened by 1 base and J by 11 bases, with 9 bases between the two germline ends. Germline assignment: CDR1 SGHTA and CDR2 FQGNSA. CDR3 bases: TGTGCCAGCAGCTTAGATGGGCCCACCCAGCATTTT. As protein: CASSLDGPTQHF.

The chain joins TRBV11-2 to TRBJ2-7; D is undetermined. The germline V gene has CDR1 SGHAT and CDR2 FQNNGV. Trimming removed 5 bases from V and 3 bases from J, with 17 bases in between. This CDR3 is 15 amino acids long. CDR3 DNA sequence: TGTGCCAGCAGCCCCGAGGCAGGCCCCTACTACGAGCAGTACTTC. This encodes CASSPEAGPYYEQYF.

This clonotype occurred once. J is TRBJ2-5 and V is TRBV4-1, with D possibly being TRBD2 (5 bases). CDR3 length: 15 amino acids. Germline-derived CDR1 and CDR2 are MGHRA and YSYEKL. Trimming cost V 4 bases and J 4 bases, with 16 bases left between them. The CDR3 DNA reads as TGCGCCAGCAGCCGGGAGAACGGGCTAGGAGAGACCCAGTACTTC. It specifies CASSRENGLGETQYF.

The V and J genes are TRBV24-1 and TRBJ1-5; a possible D gene is TRBD1 (6 bases). Germline CDR1 reads KGHDR; CDR2 reads SFDVKD. The CDR3 has 13 residues. The V end was cut by 3 bases, the J end by 7 bases, with 9 bases between. DNA for the CDR3: TGTGCCACCAGTGATGTGGGGGGCCAGCCCCAGCATTTT. Amino acids: CATSDVGGQPQHF.

The gene calls are TRBV4-1 and TRBJ2-5; no clear D gene. This CDR3 has 14 residues. Trimming removed 3 bases from V and 1 base from J, with 9 bases in between. Germline assignment: CDR1 MGHRA and CDR2 YSYEKL. CDR3 in amino acids: CASSHLGPQETQYF. The CDR3 nucleotides read TGCGCCAGCAGCCACCTCGGCCCCCAAGAGACCCAGTACTTC.

This rearrangement joins TRBV29-1 to TRBJ1-2; TRBD1 is a possible D gene (6 bases). CDR3 length equals 11 residues. V gave up 7 bases and J gave up 8 bases, with 14 bases separating them. Germline V gives CDR1 SQVTM, CDR2 ANQGSEA. DNA for the CDR3: TGCAGCGGAGGCAGGGGCGGAGGCTACACCTTC. This sequence encodes CSGGRGGGYTF.